The clone carrying this T cell receptor beta chain was picked up a small number of times. Its antigen remains unknown. CDR3 length: 12 residues. In germline, CDR1 is SQVTM, CDR2 ANQGSEA. V shed 7 bases, J shed 7 bases, and the junction held 7 bases outside the gene matches. The PCR had 60 Vbeta and 13 Jbeta primers. Method: immunoSEQ multiplex PCR; TCRdb's copy keeps in-frame clones and lacks some. The table lists about 140,000 clones, 75% to 80% of them singletons. This sample was included in a study of cytomegalovirus exposure and HLA in healthy donors. Findings and limits, study-wide: It was assumed in the presence/absence analyses that sequencing depth was roughly uniform across donors. Some TCR beta chains (roughly 160 of them) were listed as cytomegalovirus-associated. A missense DCLRE1C variant was associated with V- and J-gene trimming of TCR beta chains in a later analysis, and an independent cohort replicated the association. The study found most TCR sequences rare, yet found some public TCRs in many donors.

The chain links TRBV29-1 to TRBJ2-1, with 7 bases identical to TRBD2. This TCR derives from a man between 25 and 39 years old in good health and CMV-seronegative. Sequencing used PBMCs. CDR3 residues: CSGGTTQNEQFF. The DNA of the CDR3 is TGCAGCGGGGGGACTACCCAGAATGAGCAGTTCTTC.